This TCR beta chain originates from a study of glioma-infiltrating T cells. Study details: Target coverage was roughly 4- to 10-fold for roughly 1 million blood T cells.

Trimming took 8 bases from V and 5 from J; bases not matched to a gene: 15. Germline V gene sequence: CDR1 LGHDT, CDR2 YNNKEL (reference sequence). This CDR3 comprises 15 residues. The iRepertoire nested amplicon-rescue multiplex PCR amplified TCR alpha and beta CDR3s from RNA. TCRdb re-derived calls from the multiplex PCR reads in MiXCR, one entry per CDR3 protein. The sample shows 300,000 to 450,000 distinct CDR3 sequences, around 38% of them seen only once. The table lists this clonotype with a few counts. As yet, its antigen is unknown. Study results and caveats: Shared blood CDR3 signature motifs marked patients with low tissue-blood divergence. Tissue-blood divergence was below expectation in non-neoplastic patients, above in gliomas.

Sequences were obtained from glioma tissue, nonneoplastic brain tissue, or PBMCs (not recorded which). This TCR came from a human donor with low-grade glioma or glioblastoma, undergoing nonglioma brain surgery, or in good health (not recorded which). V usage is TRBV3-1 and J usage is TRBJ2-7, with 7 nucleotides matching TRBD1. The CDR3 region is CASRQERQGVHEQYF. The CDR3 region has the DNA TGTGCCAGCCGGCAGGAGAGACAGGGAGTCCACGAGCAGTACTTC.